This TCR beta chain appears in the sequencing data of a study of blood T cell repertoires in COVID-19. Whole-study context: Acute and convalescent COVID-19 samples came from the United States, Italy and Spain. T cells, B-cell-depleted T cells, or PBMCs provided the cDNA or gDNA that served as material.

Germline CDR1 is LNHDA and CDR2 is SQIVND (reference sequence). With V trimmed by 5 bases and J by 3 bases, 16 bases remained unmatched. This CDR3 comprises 20 residues. Original analysis: Reference gene primer amplification in the assay estimated nucleated cell counts. The repertoire was sequenced with immunoSEQ multiplex PCR; TCRdb's copy has only in-frame clones and lacks some. D and trimming were read from the DNA, whereas the V and J calls and clone size are those reported in that table. Counted here are a few hundred thousand clones, around 90% occurring once; the ten biggest clones make up more than 0.95%.

The chain links TRBV19 to TRBJ2-1; 13 bases are shared with TRBD2. Sequenced material: peripheral blood. This clonotype was sampled from a man in his forties or fifties with acute or convalescent COVID-19. The CDR3 here is CASSPRTSGGLALDYNEQFF. The CDR3 coding sequence is TGTGCCAGTAGTCCCAGGACTAGCGGGGGCCTCGCCCTGGACTACAATGAGCAGTTCTTC.